A single sample is the source of the 3 T cell receptor beta chains below, sequenced in a study of post-analysis software for immune sequencing data. Study results and caveats: TRBV segments more frequent in patients than in controls numbered five and included TRBV5-6, TRBV5-1 and TRBV20-1.

The library was made from cDNA and included unique molecular identifiers. TCRdb passed the PCR reads through MiXCR, listing each CDR3 protein once. The sample shows hundreds of thousands of distinct CDR3 sequences, 35% to 45% of them seen only once. These receptors' antigens are unknown. Sequencing used blood. The receptors here all came from a girl aged 2 to 9 with multiple sclerosis.

This chain connects TRBV13 to TRBJ1-4; D is undetermined. Looked up from germline, CDR1 is PRHDT and CDR2 is FYEKMQ (reference sequence). CDR3 size: 12 residues. V was pared by 5 bases and J by 4 bases, with 5 bases between. CDR3 in amino acids: CASSGDNEKLFF. The CDR3 bases are TGTGCCAGCAGCGGCGATAATGAAAAACTGTTTTTT. The full variable domain, completed using reference TRBV13 and TRBJ1-4, is AAGVIQSPRHLIKEKRETATLKCYPIPRHDTVYWYQQGPGQDPQFLISFYEKMQSDKGSIPDRFSAQQFSDYHSELNMSSLELGDSALYFCASSGDNEKLFFGSGTQLSVL.

In this sample, this clonotype turned up a few times. The chain combines TRBV10-3 with TRBJ2-3; D uncertain. CDR1 and CDR2 from the germline V gene are ENHRY and SYGVKD. This CDR3 is 14 amino acids long. The ends were cut back, 6 bases at V and 0 bases at J, with 10 bases in the middle. The CDR3 sequence is CAISGGASTDTQYF. The CDR3 DNA reads as TGTGCCATCAGCGGCGGAGCGAGCACAGATACGCAGTATTTT.

The rearrangement links TRBV10-3 to TRBJ2-5, with 8 positions matching TRBD2. Trimming cost V 10 bases and J 2 bases; bases outside gene matches: 6. The germline CDR1 and CDR2 sequences are ENHRY and SYGVKD. CDR3 length: 13 residues. As DNA, the CDR3 is TGTGCCACGGGACTAGTGGATCAAGAGACCCAGTACTTC. Its translation: CATGLVDQETQYF.